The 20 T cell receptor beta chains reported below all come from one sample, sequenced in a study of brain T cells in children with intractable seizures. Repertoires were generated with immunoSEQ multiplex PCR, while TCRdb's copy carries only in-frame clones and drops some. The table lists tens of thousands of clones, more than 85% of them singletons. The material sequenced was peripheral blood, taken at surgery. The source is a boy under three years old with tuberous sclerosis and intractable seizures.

The CDR3 coding sequence is TGTGCCAGCAGTTTAGGTACCTCACCCCTCCACTTT. Translated: CASSLGTSPLHF. J is TRBJ1-6 and V is TRBV12-3 or TRBV12-4; D is unclear. V was clipped by 1 base and J by 10 bases, with 5 bases between them. The length of the CDR3 is 12 residues.

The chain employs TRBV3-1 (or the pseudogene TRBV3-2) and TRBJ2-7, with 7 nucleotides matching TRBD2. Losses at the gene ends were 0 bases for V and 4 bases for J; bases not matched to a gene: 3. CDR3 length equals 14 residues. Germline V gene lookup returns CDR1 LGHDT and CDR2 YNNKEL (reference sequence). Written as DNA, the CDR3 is TGTGCCAGCAGCCAAGAAGGACTAGTATACGAGCAGTACTTC. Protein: CASSQEGLVYEQYF.

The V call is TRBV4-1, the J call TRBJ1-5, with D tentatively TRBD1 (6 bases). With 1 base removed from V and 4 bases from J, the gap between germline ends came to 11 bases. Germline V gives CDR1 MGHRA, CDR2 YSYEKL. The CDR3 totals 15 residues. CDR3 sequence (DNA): TGCGCCAGCAGCCAAGCGGACAGCTTGAATCAGCCCCAGCATTTT. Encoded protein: CASSQADSLNQPQHF.

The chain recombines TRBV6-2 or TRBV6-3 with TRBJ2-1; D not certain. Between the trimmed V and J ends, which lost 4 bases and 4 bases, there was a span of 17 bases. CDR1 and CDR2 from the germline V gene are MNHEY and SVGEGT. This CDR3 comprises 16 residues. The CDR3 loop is CASSFLSPSAYNEQFF. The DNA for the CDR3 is TGTGCCAGCAGTTTCTTGTCCCCTTCAGCATACAATGAGCAGTTCTTC.

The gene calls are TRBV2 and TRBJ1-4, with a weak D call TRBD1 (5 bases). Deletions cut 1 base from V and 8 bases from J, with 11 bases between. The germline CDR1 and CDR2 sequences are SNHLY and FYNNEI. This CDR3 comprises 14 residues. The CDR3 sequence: CASSEVRVLEKLFF. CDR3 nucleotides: TGTGCCAGCAGTGAAGTCAGGGTGCTCGAAAAACTGTTTTTT.

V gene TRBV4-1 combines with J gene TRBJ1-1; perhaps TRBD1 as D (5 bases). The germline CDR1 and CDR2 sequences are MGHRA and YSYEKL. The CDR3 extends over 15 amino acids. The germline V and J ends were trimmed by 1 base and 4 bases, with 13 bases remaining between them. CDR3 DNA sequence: TGCGCCAGCAGCCAAGGGGTCGACAGTTTCACTGAAGCTTTCTTT. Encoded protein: CASSQGVDSFTEAFF.

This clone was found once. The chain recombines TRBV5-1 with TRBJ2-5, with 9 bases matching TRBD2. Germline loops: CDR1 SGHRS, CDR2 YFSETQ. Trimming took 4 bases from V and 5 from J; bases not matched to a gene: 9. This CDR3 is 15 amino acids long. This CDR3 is CASSPEAGGGETQYF. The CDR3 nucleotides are TGCGCCAGCAGCCCCGAAGCGGGGGGAGGGGAGACCCAGTACTTC.

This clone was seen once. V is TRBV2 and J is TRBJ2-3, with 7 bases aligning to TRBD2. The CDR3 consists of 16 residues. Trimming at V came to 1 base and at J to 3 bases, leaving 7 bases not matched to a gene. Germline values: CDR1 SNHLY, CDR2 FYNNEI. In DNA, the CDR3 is TGTGCCAGCAGTGAAGTTGGGGCACTAGCGACAGATACGCAGTATTTT. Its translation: CASSEVGALATDTQYF.

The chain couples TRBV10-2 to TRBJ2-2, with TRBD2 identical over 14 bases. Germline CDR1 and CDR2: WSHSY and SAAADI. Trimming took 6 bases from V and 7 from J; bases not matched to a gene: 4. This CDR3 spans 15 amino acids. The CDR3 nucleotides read TGCGCCAGCAGGGGACTAGCGGGAGAGGGCGGGGAGCTGTTTTTT. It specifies CASRGLAGEGGELFF.

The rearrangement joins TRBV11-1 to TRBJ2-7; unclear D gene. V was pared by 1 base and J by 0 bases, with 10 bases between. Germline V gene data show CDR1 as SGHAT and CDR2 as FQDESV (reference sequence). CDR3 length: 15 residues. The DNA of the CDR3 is TGTGCCAGCAGCTTAGACCCAGATGCCTCCTACGAGCAGTACTTC. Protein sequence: CASSLDPDASYEQYF.

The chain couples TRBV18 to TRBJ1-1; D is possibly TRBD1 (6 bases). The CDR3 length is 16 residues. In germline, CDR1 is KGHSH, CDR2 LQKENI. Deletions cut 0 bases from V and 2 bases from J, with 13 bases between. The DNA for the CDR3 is TGTGCCAGCTCACCACCGCGGCTGGGACACAACACTGAAGCTTTCTTT. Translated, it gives CASSPPRLGHNTEAFF.

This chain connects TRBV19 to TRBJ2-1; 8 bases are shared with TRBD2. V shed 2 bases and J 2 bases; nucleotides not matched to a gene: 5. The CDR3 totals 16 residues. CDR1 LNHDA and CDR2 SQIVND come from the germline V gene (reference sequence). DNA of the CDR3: TGTGCCAGTAGTATAAAGAAGCGGGGGACCTACAATGAGCAGTTCTTC. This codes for CASSIKKRGTYNEQFF.

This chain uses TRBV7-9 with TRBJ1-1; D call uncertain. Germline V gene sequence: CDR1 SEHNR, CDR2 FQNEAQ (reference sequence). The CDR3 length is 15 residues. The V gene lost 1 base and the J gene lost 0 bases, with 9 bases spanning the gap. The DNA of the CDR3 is TGTGCCAGCAGCTTAGAAACAGCCTTGAACACTGAAGCTTTCTTT. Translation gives CASSLETALNTEAFF.

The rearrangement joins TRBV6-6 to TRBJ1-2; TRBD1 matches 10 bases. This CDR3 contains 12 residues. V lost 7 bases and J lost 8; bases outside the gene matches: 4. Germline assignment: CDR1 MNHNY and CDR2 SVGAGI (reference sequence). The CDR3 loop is CASIKTGGGYTF. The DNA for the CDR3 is TGTGCCAGCATCAAGACAGGGGGCGGCTACACCTTC.

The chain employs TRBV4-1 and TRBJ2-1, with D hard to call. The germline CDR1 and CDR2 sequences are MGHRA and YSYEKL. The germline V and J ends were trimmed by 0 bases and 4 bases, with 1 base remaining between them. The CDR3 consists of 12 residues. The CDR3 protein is CASSQEYNEQFF. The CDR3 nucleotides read TGCGCCAGCAGCCAAGAATACAATGAGCAGTTCTTC.

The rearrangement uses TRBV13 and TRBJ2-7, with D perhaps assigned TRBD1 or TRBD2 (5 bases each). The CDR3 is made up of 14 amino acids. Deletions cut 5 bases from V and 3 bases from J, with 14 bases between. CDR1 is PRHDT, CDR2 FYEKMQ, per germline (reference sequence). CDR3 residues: CASSRRDGLYEQYF. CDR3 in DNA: TGTGCCAGCAGCCGCAGGGACGGACTCTACGAGCAGTACTTC.

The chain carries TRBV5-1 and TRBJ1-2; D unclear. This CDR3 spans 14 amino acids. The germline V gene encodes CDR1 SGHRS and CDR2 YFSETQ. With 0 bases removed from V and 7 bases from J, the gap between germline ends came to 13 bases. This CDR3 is CASSLGGQFRGYTF. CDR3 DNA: TGCGCCAGCAGCTTGGGTGGGCAGTTTCGTGGCTACACCTTC. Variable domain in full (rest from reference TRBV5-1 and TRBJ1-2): KAGVTQTPRYLIKTRGQQVTLSCSPISGHRSVSWYQQTPGQGLQFLFEYFSETQRNKGNFPGRFSGRQFSNSRSEMNVSTLELGDSALYLCASSLGGQFRGYTFGSGTRLTVV.

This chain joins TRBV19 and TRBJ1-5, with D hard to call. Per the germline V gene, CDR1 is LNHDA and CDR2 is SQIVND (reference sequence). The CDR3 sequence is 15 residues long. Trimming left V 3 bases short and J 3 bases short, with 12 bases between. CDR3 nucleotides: TGTGCCAGTAGTATTCCCGCCCTTCTCAATCAGCCCCAGCATTTT. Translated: CASSIPALLNQPQHF.

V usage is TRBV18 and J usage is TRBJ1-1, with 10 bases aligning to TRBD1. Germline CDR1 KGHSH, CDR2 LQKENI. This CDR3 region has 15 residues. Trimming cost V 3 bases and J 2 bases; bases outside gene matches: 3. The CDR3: CASSPGDRGNTEAFF. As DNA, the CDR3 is TGTGCCAGCTCACCGGGGGACAGGGGCAACACTGAAGCTTTCTTT.

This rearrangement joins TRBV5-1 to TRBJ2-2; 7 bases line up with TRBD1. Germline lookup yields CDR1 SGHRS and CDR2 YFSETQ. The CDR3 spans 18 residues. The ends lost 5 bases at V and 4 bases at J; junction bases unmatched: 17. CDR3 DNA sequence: TGCGCCAGCAGTCCTGAGAGAAAGACAGGGCTATCCACCGGGGAGCTGTTTTTT. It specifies CASSPERKTGLSTGELFF.